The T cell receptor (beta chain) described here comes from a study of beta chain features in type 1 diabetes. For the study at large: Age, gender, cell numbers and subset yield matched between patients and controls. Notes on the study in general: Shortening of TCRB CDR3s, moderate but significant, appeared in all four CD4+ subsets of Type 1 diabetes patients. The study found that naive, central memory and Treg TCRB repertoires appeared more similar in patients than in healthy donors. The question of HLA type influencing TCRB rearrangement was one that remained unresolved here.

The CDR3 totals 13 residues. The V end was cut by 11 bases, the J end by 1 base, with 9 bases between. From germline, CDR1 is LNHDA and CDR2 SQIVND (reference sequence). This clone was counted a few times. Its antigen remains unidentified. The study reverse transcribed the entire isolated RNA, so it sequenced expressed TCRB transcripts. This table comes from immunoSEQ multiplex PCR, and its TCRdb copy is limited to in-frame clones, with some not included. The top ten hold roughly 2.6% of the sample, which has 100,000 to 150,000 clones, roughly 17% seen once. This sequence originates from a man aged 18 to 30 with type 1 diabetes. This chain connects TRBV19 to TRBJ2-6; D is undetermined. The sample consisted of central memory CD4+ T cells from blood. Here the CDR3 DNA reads TGTGCCTCGACGACTTCTGGGGCCAACGTCCTGACTTTC. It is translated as CASTTSGANVLTF.